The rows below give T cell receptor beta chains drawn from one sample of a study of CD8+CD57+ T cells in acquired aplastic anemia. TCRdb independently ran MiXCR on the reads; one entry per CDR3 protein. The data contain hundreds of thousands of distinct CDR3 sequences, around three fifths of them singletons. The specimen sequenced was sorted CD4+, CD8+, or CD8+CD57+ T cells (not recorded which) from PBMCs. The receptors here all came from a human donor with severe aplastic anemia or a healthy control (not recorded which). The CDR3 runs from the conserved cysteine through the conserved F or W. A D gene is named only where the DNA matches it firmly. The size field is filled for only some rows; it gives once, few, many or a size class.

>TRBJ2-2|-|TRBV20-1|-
CSAIERRAGGWDGELFF
TGCAGTGCTATTGAGCGGAGGGCAGGTGGTTGGGACGGGGAGCTGTTTTTT
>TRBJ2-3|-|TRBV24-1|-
CATSVETNLQYF
TGTGCCACCAGTGTGGAAACTAACCTGCAGTATTTT
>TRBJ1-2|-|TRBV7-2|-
CASSLAGAPLF
TGTGCCAGCAGCTTAGCGGGAGCCCCACTCTTC
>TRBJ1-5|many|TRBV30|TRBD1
CAWTRQGLGQPQHF
TGTGCCTGGACCCGACAGGGACTTGGTCAGCCCCAGCATTTT
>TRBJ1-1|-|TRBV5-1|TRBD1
CASSETGSEAFF
TGCGCCAGCAGCGAGACAGGGTCTGAAGCTTTCTTT
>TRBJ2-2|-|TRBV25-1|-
CASRPTANTGELFF
TGTGCCAGCAGGCCGACAGCTAACACCGGGGAGCTGTTTTTT
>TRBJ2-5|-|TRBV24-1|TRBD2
CATSERTSGMETQYF
TGTGCCACCAGTGAACGGACTAGCGGGATGGAGACCCAGTACTTC
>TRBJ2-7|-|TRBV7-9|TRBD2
CASSLAFSGRAEEQYF
TGTGCCAGCAGCTTAGCTTTCAGCGGGAGGGCCGAAGAGCAGTACTTC
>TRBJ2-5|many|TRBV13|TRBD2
CASSKRTLLAGGPGETQYF
TGTGCCAGCAGCAAAAGAACCTTACTAGCGGGGGGGCCCGGTGAGACCCAGTACTTC
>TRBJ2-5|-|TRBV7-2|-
CASSLGQADGTQYF
TGTGCCAGCAGCTTAGGGCAGGCGGATGGGACCCAGTACTTC
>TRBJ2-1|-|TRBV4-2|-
CASSQDGTRSHEQFF
TGTGCCAGCAGCCAGGACGGAACCCGATCCCATGAGCAGTTCTTC
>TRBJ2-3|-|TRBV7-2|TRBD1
CASSLGGTATDTQYF
TGTGCCAGCAGCTTAGGGGGGACAGCCACAGATACGCAGTATTTT
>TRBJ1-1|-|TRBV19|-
CASSTVRGTEAFF
TGTGCCAGTAGTACCGTACGGGGCACTGAAGCTTTCTTT
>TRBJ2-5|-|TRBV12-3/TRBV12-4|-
CASSSDSRFRETQYF
TGTGCCAGCAGTAGTGACAGTAGGTTTAGGGAGACCCAGTACTTC
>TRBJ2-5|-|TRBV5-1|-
CASSYDFLQETQYF
TGCGCCAGCAGCTATGACTTTCTCCAAGAGACCCAGTACTTC
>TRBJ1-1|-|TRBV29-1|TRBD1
CSVEEGRRGLAFF
TGCAGCGTTGAAGAGGGCAGGAGGGGGCTGGCTTTCTTT
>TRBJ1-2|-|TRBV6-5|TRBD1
CASSGLDRGHRGYTF
TGTGCCAGCAGTGGACTTGACAGGGGACATCGCGGCTACACCTTC
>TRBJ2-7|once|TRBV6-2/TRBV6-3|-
CASSVTVEQCF
TGTGCCAGCAGTGTGACAGTCGAGCAGTGCTTC
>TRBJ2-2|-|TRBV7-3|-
CASSLNYGELFF
TGTGCCAGCAGCTTAAACTACGGGGAGCTGTTTTTT
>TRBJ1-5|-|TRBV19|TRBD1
CASSIGQGISNQPQHF
TGTGCCAGTAGTATAGGACAGGGGATTAGCAATCAGCCCCAGCATTTT
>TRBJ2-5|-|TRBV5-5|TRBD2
CASSHASGAAQYF
TGTGCCAGCAGCCACGCTAGCGGGGCCGCCCAGTACTTC
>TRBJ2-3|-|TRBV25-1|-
CASGTTDTQYF
TGTGCCAGCGGTACTACTGATACGCAGTATTTT
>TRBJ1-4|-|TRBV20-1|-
CSAPRTDEKLFF
TGCAGTGCTCCAAGGACCGACGAAAAACTGTTTTTT
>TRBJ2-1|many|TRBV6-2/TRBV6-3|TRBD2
CASRGTISNEQFF
TGTGCCAGCCGAGGGACTATTTCGAATGAGCAGTTCTTC
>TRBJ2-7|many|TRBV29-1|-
CSGSRGSYEQYF
TGCAGCGGGTCCAGGGGATCCTACGAGCAGTACTTC
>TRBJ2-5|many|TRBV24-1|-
CATSDAGTDQETQYF
TGTGCCACCAGTGATGCCGGGACGGACCAAGAGACCCAGTACTTC
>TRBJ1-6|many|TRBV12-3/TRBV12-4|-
CASSLQGRSPLHF
TGTGCCAGCAGTTTACAGGGGAGGTCACCCCTCCACTTT
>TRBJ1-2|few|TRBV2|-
CAGAGGPPNYGYTF
TGTGCCGGGGCGGGGGGACCTCCAAACTATGGCTACACCTTC
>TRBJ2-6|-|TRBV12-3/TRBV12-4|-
CASPGQGANVLTF
TGTGCCAGCCCAGGACAGGGGGCCAACGTCCTGACTTTC
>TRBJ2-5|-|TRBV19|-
CASSIDRAGETQYF
TGTGCCAGTAGTATAGATCGGGCGGGAGAGACCCAGTACTTC
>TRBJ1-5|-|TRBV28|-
CASSSKAKGRTNQPQHF
TGTGCCAGCAGTTCTAAAGCAAAGGGACGGACCAATCAGCCCCAGCATTTT
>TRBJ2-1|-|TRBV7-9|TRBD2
CASSLLGTRSLDEQFF
TGTGCCAGCAGCTTACTTGGGACTAGGTCCCTCGATGAGCAGTTCTTC
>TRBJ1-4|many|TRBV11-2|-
CASSPHGAQYEKLFF
TGTGCCAGCTCGCCTCACGGGGCGCAGTATGAAAAACTGTTTTTT
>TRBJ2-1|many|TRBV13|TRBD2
CASSRRFTSGISYNEQFF
TGTGCCAGCAGCCGTAGATTTACTAGCGGTATCTCCTACAATGAGCAGTTCTTC
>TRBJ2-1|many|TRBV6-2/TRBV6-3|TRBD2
CASSSTSGTNNEQFF
TGTGCCAGCAGTTCTACTAGCGGGACTAACAATGAGCAGTTCTTC
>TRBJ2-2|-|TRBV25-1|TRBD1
CASRGTGGDTGELFF
TGTGCCAGCCGCGGAACAGGGGGCGACACCGGGGAGCTGTTTTTT
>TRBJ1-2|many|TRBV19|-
CASTSGRNYGYTF
TGTGCCAGTACCTCGGGACGGAACTATGGCTACACCTTC
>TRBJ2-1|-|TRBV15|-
CATSRDLYEQFF
TGTGCCACCAGCAGAGATCTATATGAGCAGTTCTTC
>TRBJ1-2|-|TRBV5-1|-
CASSSGTDIYGYTF
TGCGCCAGCAGCTCCGGGACGGACATCTATGGCTACACCTTC
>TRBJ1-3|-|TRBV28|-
CASSLWQGGNTIYF
TGTGCCAGCAGTTTGTGGCAGGGAGGAAACACCATATATTTT
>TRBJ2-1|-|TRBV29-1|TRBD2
CSVSLAGGYNEQFF
TGCAGCGTTTCCCTAGCGGGGGGCTACAATGAGCAGTTCTTC
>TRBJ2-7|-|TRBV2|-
CASSEGTGYEQYF
TGTGCCAGCAGTGAAGGGACCGGCTACGAGCAGTACTTC
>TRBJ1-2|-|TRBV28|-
CASSLRQYGYTF
TGTGCCAGCAGTTTGAGACAGTATGGCTACACCTTC
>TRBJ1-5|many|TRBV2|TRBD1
CASSPGQGNQPQHF
TGTGCCAGCAGTCCAGGACAGGGCAATCAGCCCCAGCATTTT
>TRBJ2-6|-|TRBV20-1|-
CSARERWANVLTF
TGCAGTGCTAGAGAGAGATGGGCCAACGTCCTGACTTTC
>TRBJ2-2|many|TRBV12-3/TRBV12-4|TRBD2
CASSFSGRSLTGELFF
TGTGCCAGCAGTTTCTCCGGGAGGTCCCTCACCGGGGAGCTGTTTTTT
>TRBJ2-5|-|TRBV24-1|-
CATSSGTEIQETQYF
TGTGCCACCAGCTCCGGGACGGAGATCCAAGAGACCCAGTACTTC
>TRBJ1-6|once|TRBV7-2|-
CASSPQALRTQGEGSPLHF
TGTGCCAGCAGCCCCCAGGCTTTGAGGACACAGGGTGAAGGTTCACCCCTCCACTTT
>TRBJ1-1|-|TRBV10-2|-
CASSAEGSTEAFF
TGCGCCAGCAGTGCCGAGGGCAGCACTGAAGCTTTCTTT
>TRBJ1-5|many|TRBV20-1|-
CSARGGSDQPQHF
TGCAGTGCTAGAGGTGGGTCGGATCAGCCCCAGCATTTT
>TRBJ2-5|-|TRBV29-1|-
CSVDVGGQETQYF
TGCAGCGTTGACGTGGGGGGTCAAGAGACCCAGTACTTC